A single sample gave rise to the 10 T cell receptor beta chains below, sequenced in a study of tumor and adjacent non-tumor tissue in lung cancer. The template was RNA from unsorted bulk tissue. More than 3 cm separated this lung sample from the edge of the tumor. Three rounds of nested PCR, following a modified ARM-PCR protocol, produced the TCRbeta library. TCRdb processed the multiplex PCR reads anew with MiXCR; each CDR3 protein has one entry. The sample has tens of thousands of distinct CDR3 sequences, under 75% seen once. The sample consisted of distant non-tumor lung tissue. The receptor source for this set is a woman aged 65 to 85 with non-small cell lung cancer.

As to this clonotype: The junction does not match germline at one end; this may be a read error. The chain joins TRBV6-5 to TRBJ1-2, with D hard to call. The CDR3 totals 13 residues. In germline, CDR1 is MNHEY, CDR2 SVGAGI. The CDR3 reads CASSYGGNYDYTF. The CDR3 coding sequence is TGTGCCAGCAGTTACGGAGGGAACTATGACTACACCTTC.

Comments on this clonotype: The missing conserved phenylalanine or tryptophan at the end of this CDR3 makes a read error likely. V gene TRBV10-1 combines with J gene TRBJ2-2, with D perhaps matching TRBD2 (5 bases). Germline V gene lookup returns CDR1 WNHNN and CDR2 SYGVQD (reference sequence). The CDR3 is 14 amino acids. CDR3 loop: CASSESTEARELFS. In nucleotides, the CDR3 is TGCGCCAGCAGTGAGTCGACCGAGGCCCGGGAACTGTTTTCT.

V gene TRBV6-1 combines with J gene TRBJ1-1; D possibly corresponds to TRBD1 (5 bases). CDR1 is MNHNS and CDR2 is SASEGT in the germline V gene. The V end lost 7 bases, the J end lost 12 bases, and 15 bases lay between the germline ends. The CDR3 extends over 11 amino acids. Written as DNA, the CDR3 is TGTGCCAGCACCTTCGAGGGGCTGTCTTTCTTT. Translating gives CASTFEGLSFF.

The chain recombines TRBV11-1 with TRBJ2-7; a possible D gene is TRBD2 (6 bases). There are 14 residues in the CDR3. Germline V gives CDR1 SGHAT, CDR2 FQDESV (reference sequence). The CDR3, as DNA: TGTATCAGCAACTTCGAAGCGGGTCGGTACGAGCAGTACTTC. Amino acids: CISNFEAGRYEQYF.

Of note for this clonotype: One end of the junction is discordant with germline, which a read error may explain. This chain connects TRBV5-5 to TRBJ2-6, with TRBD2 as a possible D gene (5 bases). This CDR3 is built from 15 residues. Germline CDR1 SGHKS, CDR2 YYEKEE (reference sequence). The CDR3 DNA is TGTGCCAGCTGCTTGGCAGGTTCCGGGACCAACGTCCTGACTTTC. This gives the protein CASCLAGSGTNVLTF.

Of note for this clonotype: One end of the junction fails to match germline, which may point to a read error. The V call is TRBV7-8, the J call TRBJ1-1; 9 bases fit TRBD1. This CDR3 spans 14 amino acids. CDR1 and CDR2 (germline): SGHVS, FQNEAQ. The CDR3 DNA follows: TGTGCCAGCAGCTTGGGACAGGGAGACACTGAAGTTTTCTTT. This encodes CASSLGQGDTEVFF.

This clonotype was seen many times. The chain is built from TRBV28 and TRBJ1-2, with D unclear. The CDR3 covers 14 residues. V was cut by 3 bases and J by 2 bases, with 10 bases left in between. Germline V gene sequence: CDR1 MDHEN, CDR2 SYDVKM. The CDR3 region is CASSFWQANYGYTF. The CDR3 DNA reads TGTGCCAGCAGTTTTTGGCAGGCCAACTATGGCTACACCTTC.

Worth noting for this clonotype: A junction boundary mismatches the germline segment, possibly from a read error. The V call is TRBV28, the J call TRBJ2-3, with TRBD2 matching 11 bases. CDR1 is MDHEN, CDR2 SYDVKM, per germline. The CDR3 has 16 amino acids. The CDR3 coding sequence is TGTGCCAACAGTGGGAAACTAGCGGGAGATGTAGATACGCAGTTTTTT. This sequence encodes CANSGKLAGDVDTQFF.

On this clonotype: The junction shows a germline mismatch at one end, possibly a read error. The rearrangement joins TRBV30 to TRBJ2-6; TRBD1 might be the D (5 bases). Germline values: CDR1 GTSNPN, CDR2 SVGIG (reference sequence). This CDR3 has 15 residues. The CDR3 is CAWSGTTAGANVLTF. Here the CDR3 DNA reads TGTGCCTGGAGTGGGACAACGGCTGGGGCAAACGTCCTGACTTTC.

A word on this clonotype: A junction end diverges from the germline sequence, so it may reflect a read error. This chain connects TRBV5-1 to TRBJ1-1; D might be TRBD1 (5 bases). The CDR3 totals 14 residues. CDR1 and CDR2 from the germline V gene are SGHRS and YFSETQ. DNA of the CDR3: TGCGCCAGCAACTCAAGGACATTGAACACTGAAGTTTTCTTT. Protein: CASNSRTLNTEVFF.